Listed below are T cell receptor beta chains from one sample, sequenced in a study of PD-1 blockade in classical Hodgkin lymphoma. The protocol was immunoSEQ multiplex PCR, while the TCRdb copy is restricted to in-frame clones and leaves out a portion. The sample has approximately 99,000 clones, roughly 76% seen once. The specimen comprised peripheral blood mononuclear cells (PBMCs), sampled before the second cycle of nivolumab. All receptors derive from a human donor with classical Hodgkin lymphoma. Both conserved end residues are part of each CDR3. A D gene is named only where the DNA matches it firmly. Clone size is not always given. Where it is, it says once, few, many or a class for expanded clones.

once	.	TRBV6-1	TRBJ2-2	TGTGCCAGCAGTGAGGTTCGGAACACCGGGGAGCTGTTTTTT	CASSEVRNTGELFF
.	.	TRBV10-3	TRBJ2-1	TGTGCCATCAGTTGGGCCGGCGATGAGCAGTTCTTC	CAISWAGDEQFF
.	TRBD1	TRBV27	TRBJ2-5	TGTGCCAGCGGGCCGGACAGGGGGATCGAGACCCAGTACTTC	CASGPDRGIETQYF
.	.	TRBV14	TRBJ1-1	TGTGCCAGCAGCCAAGTGGGGGGCTTGATGAACACTGAAGCTTTCTTT	CASSQVGGLMNTEAFF
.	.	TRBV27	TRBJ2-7	TGTGCCAGCAGTTTTTCGGACAGCGTCTACGAGCAGTACTTC	CASSFSDSVYEQYF
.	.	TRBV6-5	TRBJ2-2	TGTGCCAGCAGTCCGTCGGGCGGGTACACCGGGGAGCTGTTTTTT	CASSPSGGYTGELFF
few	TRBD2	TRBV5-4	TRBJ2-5	TGTGCCAGCAGCCTAGGGACTAGCGGAGTGCAAGAGACCCAGTACTTC	CASSLGTSGVQETQYF
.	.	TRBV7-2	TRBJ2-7	TGTGCCAGCAGCTATACACCTCCCGGGACCTCGGGCGAGCAGTACTTC	CASSYTPPGTSGEQYF
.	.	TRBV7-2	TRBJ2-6	TGTGCCAGCAGCTTAGCGGGGACCAGAAGGGCTGGGGCCAACGTCCTGACTTTC	CASSLAGTRRAGANVLTF
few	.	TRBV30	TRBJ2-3	TGTGCCTGGAGTCGTGGGACATCTAGCACAGATACGCAGTATTTT	CAWSRGTSSTDTQYF
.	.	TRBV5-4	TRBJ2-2	TGTGCCAGCAGCTTGGCAGGGTCTCACACCGGGGAGCTGTTTTTT	CASSLAGSHTGELFF
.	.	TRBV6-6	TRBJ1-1	TGTGCCAGCAGTTACTCGAGTAGCACTGAAGCTTTCTTT	CASSYSSSTEAFF
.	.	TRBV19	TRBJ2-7	TGTGCCAGTAGTATGACCGGGAGCGAGCAGTACTTC	CASSMTGSEQYF
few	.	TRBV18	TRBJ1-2	TGTGCCAGCTCACCACCTTTCAAGGGGGACCTAGGTGGCTACACCTTC	CASSPPFKGDLGGYTF
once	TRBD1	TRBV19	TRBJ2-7	TGTGCCAGTAGCCCGACAGGGGGCATCGACGAGCAGTACTTC	CASSPTGGIDEQYF
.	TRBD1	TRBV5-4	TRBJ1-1	TGTGCCAGCAGCGCGGACCAGGGGGGAAACACTGAAGCTTTCTTT	CASSADQGGNTEAFF
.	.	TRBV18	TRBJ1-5	TGTGCCAGCTCACCATGGAGGGATTATAGCAATCAGCCCCAGCATTTT	CASSPWRDYSNQPQHF
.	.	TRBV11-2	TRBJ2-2	TGTGCCAGCAGCTCCACAGTAAACACCGGGGAGCTGTTTTTT	CASSSTVNTGELFF
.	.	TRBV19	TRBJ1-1	TGTGCCAGCGCGGGCACCGTGAACACTGAAGCTTTCTTT	CASAGTVNTEAFF
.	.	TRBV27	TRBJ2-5	TGTGCCAGCAGTTCTACACCCCGGGAGACCCAGTACTTC	CASSSTPRETQYF
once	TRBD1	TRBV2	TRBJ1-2	TGTGCCAGCAGTTGGGACAGGGGGCTCTCTCAGGGCGGCTACACCTTC	CASSWDRGLSQGGYTF
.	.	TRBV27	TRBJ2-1	TGTGCCAGCAGTTTTTCTGGCGTCCGCTCCTACAATGAGCAGTTCTTC	CASSFSGVRSYNEQFF
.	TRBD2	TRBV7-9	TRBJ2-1	TGTGCCAGCAGCTTCTCCCCTCTTTCTAGCGGGACTTACAATGAGCAGTTCTTC	CASSFSPLSSGTYNEQFF
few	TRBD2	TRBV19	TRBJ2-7	TGTGCCAGTAGTATCCGCCTAGCGGGCGCGGGGGGCAACGAGCAGTACTTC	CASSIRLAGAGGNEQYF
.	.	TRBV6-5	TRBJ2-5	TGTGCCAGCAGTGAGGACAGCGGAGAGACCCAGTACTTC	CASSEDSGETQYF
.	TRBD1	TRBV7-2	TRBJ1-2	TGTGCCAGCAGCTTACAGGGGGCCTCTAACTATGGCTACACCTTC	CASSLQGASNYGYTF
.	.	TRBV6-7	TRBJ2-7	TGTGCCAGCGCCTCTGGCCCGCCTAGAGTCTCCTACGAGCAGTACTTC	CASASGPPRVSYEQYF
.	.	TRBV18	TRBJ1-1	TGTGCCAGCTCACCAGACACAGGGCTGAACACTGAAGCTTTCTTT	CASSPDTGLNTEAFF
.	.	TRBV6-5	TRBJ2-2	TGTGCCAGCAGTTTGGCGAACACCGGGGAGCTGTTTTTT	CASSLANTGELFF
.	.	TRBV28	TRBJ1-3	TGTGCCAGCAGTTTATGGGGGGCGGGGAGGAACACCATATATTTT	CASSLWGAGRNTIYF
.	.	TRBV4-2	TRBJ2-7	TGTGCCAGCAGCCGAGACGCCTACGAGCAGTACTTC	CASSRDAYEQYF
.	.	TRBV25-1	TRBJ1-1	TGTGCCAGCAGAGGTGCAGGGCCGTACACTGAAGCTTTCTTT	CASRGAGPYTEAFF
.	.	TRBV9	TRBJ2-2	TGTGCCAGCAGCGTAGCCGGAAACACCGGGGAGCTGTTTTTT	CASSVAGNTGELFF
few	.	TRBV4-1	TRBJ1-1	TGCGCCAGCAGCCTAGACGGGGGAACTGAAGCTTTCTTT	CASSLDGGTEAFF